The rows below give T cell receptor beta chains drawn from one sample of a study of shared clonotypes between healthy human individuals. The protocol was immunoSEQ multiplex PCR, while the TCRdb copy is restricted to in-frame clones and leaves out a portion. In the table there are about 2 million clones, 85% to 95% of which are singletons. The sequencing sample was made of naive CD4+ T cells sorted from blood. The receptors stem from a man aged 18 to 29 in good health. CDR3s leave out the opening cysteine and the closing phenylalanine or tryptophan. Fields, in order: V gene, J gene, CDR3 protein.

TRBV6-1	TRBJ2-1	ASSELGDSYNEQF
TRBV4-2	TRBJ2-3	ASSQDRLDSTDTQY
TRBV5-1	TRBJ2-5	ASSNPGETQY
TRBV23-1	TRBJ2-5	ASGFRSETQY
TRBV5-6	TRBJ1-2	ASSLGWDGYT
TRBV27	TRBJ2-1	ASRPGAGLAVEQF
TRBV10-3	TRBJ2-7	AISESAGGSYEQY
TRBV7-9	TRBJ2-2	ASSQPRGNTGELF
TRBV4-3	TRBJ2-5	ASSQFGRETQY
TRBV15	TRBJ2-4	ATSRDRKTSDYRKNIQY
TRBV27	TRBJ1-2	ASSYRDGGYGYT
TRBV29-1	TRBJ1-2	SVEGVRGVGYT
TRBV30	TRBJ1-1	ASKEGTGNTEAF
TRBV19	TRBJ2-6	ASMIGRPGSGANVLT
TRBV7-6	TRBJ2-1	ASSSIAPGLLYNEQF
TRBV30	TRBJ1-5	AWSVSKGVGNQPQH
TRBV6-5	TRBJ1-5	ASSPGVSSNQPQH
TRBV4-2	TRBJ1-6	ASSQDSPGGNSPLH
TRBV5-1	TRBJ2-7	ASRSNQGYEQY
TRBV6-5	TRBJ2-7	ASSSTGPYEQY
TRBV27	TRBJ1-6	ASSRVAPLH
TRBV6-5	TRBJ2-3	ASTAASTQY